This T cell receptor beta chain was captured in a study of blood T cell repertoires in COVID-19. In the study overall: Specimens from acute and convalescent COVID-19 originated in the United States, Italy and Spain. Nucleic acid was either cDNA or gDNA, and it came from T cells, B-cell-depleted T cells, or PBMCs.

This clone was seen just once. V was pared by 5 bases and J by 6 bases, with 13 bases between. Germline CDR1 LGHNA, CDR2 YNFKEQ. The CDR3 runs to 14 residues. TCRdb keeps only in-frame clones here, not all; method: immunoSEQ multiplex PCR. The profile shows around 150,000 clones, 80% of them singletons. Recruitment covered 20 to 25 US areas and drew participants whose ages spanned about 18 to 100 years. Cohort 3 donors were reported recovered after two negative PCRs, clearance, or symptom resolution. This rearrangement joins TRBV4-2 to TRBJ2-2; weak D call: TRBD2 (5 bases). The receptor was isolated from an older woman who had recovered from COVID-19. The sequencing sample was made of PBMCs or T cells enriched from blood (not recorded which). As DNA, the CDR3 is TGTGCCAGCAGCTCTAGCTCGGTGGCCGGGGAGCTGTTTTTT. It codes for CASSSSSVAGELFF.